This T cell receptor (beta chain) is from a study of identical twins. A universal primer site was added by template switching, and unique molecular identifiers were carried by the cDNA. TCRdb re-called the 5' RACE reads with MiXCR, one entry per CDR3 protein. The data contain 500,000 to 650,000 distinct CDR3 sequences, 7.1% of them singletons. Study findings and constraints: Whereas memory repertoires showed no such difference, abundant cord blood beta clonotypes carried fewer insertions.

This clonotype was found a few times. The target antigen is unknown. V lost 4 bases to trimming and J lost 3 bases, with 16 bases between them. Per germline, CDR1 MDHEN and CDR2 SYDVKM. This CDR3 is built from 16 residues. These data also formed part of another study, on yellow fever vaccine responses in identical twins.

The V and J genes are TRBV28 and TRBJ1-3; D is unclear. This clonotype originated in a woman under 30 in good health. The sequenced material came from PBMCs. The CDR3 reads CASSSTLLGDGNTIYF. Here the CDR3 DNA reads TGTGCCAGCAGTTCCACGCTGCTCGGAGATGGAAACACCATATATTTT.